A single sample is the source of the 19 T cell receptor beta chains below, sequenced in a study of blood T cells in healthy people across ages (dated by TCRdb to the mid-2010s). The library was prepared using 5' RACE. The listed sequencing device is Illumina HiSeq 2500. A second PCR of roughly 6 to 12 cycles was performed with a sample-barcoded 5' primer and a J-beta primer mix. TCRdb passed the public sequencing reads through fastp at Q25 and MiXCR, retaining productive beta sequences. Under each unique CDR3 protein, matching rows form one entry showing the most common genes and DNA. For this sample the table gives about 1.6 million distinct CDR3 sequences, of which 30% to 35% were detected only once. The ten largest clones add up to over 9% of the sample. Sequencing was performed on blood. The receptor source for this set is a young woman in good health.

This clonotype has just a few counts. The rearrangement uses TRBV5-1 and TRBJ2-1; 9 bases line up with TRBD1. With V trimmed by 3 bases and J by 8 bases, 9 bases remained unmatched. Germline CDR1 reads SGHRS; CDR2 reads YFSETQ. The CDR3 is made up of 15 amino acids. CDR3 residues: CASSSGTGTTDEQFF. The CDR3 region has the DNA TGCGCCAGCAGCTCCGGGACAGGGACGACTGATGAGCAGTTCTTC.

J is TRBJ2-7 and V is TRBV2; D might be TRBD1 or TRBD2, each matching 5 bases. The better agreement between TRBJ2-5 and the DNA end casts doubt on the J call. The CDR3 loop spans 14 amino acids. Germline V gene lookup returns CDR1 SNHLY and CDR2 FYNNEI. This CDR3 is CASRKGGGSETQYF. The CDR3, as DNA: TGTGCCAGCAGGAAGGGTGGGGGTTCAGAGACCCAGTACTTC.

Written as DNA, the CDR3 is TGTGCCAGCAGCCCGGGTGCCAGGGGGTTCCACGAGCAGTACTTC. Translating it yields CASSPGARGFHEQYF. The chain combines TRBV7-8 with TRBJ2-7; TRBD1 matches at 7 bases. CDR1 is SGHVS, CDR2 FQNEAQ, per germline. The CDR3 is made up of 15 amino acids. The J segment lost 5 bases and the V segment lost 5 bases, leaving 12 bases of the junction unmatched.

The chain links TRBV29-1 to TRBJ2-7; 7 nucleotides align to TRBD1. Trimming at V came to 6 bases and at J to 0 bases, leaving 8 bases not matched to a gene. Per the germline V gene, CDR1 is SQVTM and CDR2 is ANQGSEA. This CDR3 spans 14 amino acids. In DNA, the CDR3 is TGCAGCGTCTCAGGACAGGAGACCTCCTACGAGCAGTACTTC. Protein product: CSVSGQETSYEQYF.

This clonotype occurred a few times. The chain links TRBV24-1 to TRBJ1-2; tentative D call: TRBD1 (6 bases). The CDR3 covers 14 residues. Trimming cost V 4 bases and J 8 bases, with 16 bases left between them. CDR1 and CDR2 (germline): KGHDR, SFDVKD. CDR3 coding DNA: TGTGCCACCAGTGAACTCCCATGGACAGAAGGCTACACCTTC. Its translation is CATSELPWTEGYTF.

This chain connects TRBV28 to TRBJ2-7; the match to TRBD1 covers 8 bases. Per germline, CDR1 MDHEN and CDR2 SYDVKM. The CDR3 runs 15 residues. Losses at the gene ends were 5 bases for V and 3 bases for J; bases not matched to a gene: 9. This CDR3 reads CASSIPGQEFYEQYF. Written as DNA, the CDR3 is TGTGCCAGCAGTATCCCGGGACAGGAGTTCTACGAGCAGTACTTC.

This clonotype has a handful of counts. The chain recombines TRBV3-1 with TRBJ2-7; no clear D gene. The CDR3 consists of 16 residues. CDR1 LGHDT and CDR2 YNNKEL come from the germline V gene (reference sequence). Trimming took 0 bases from V and 2 from J, leaving 14 bases between them. The CDR3 sequence: CASSQDEHRPPYEQYF. CDR3 DNA: TGTGCCAGCAGCCAAGATGAACATCGGCCCCCCTACGAGCAGTACTTC.

This clonotype has a count of ten or more. The rearrangement joins TRBV10-3 to TRBJ2-5; D not resolved. The CDR3 sequence is 13 residues long. Trimming removed 6 bases from V and 5 bases from J, with 13 bases in between. In germline, CDR1 is ENHRY, CDR2 SYGVKD. The CDR3 DNA reads as TGTGCCATCAGCGAAAACCTCGGGGAGACCCAGTACTTC. Its protein product is CAISENLGETQYF.

V is TRBV7-2 and J is TRBJ1-5; tentative D call: TRBD1 (6 bases). The ends were cut back, 5 bases at V and 7 bases at J, with 18 bases in the middle. The CDR3 consists of 15 residues. Germline lookup yields CDR1 SGHTA and CDR2 FQGNSA. The DNA of the CDR3 is TGTGCCAGCAGCCCCGTCGGGGGGCCGGGACAGCCCCAGCATTTT. This encodes CASSPVGGPGQPQHF.

The chain joins TRBV2 to TRBJ2-6; D is uncertain. CDR3 length: 15 residues. Trimming took 0 bases from V and 4 from J, leaving 7 bases between them. Germline CDR1 reads SNHLY; CDR2 reads FYNNEI. In DNA form, the CDR3 reads TGTGCCAGCAGTGAAGCACGGGCCGGGGCCAACGTCCTGACTTTC. Protein product: CASSEARAGANVLTF.

The chain joins TRBV7-6 to TRBJ2-3; the match to TRBD2 covers 9 bases. V dropped 1 base and J dropped 2; count of bases not matched to a gene: 7. The CDR3 is 17 amino acids. Per germline, CDR1 SGHVS and CDR2 FNYEAQ. CDR3 protein: CASSLVLAGEPTDTQYF. In DNA form, the CDR3 reads TGTGCCAGCAGCTTAGTTTTAGCGGGGGAGCCCACAGATACGCAGTATTTT.

This clonotype has more than one count but fewer than ten. The chain is built from TRBV6-4 and TRBJ2-3; no clear D. Germline CDR1 and CDR2: MRHNA and SNTAGT. Between the trimmed V and J ends, which lost 10 bases and 1 base, there was a span of 12 bases. The CDR3 covers 13 residues. The CDR3 nucleotides are TGTGCCACCTCGATTCGTGGCACAGATACGCAGTATTTT. Translated: CATSIRGTDTQYF.

The V and J genes are TRBV12-3 or TRBV12-4 and TRBJ2-3; D unresolved. Trimming removed 0 bases at V and 6 bases at J, with 25 bases between. This CDR3 comprises 19 residues. The CDR3 bases are TGTGCCAGCAGTTTAGCCAAGGCCCGACATAGCACCTTTCGGGATACGCAGTATTTT. Translating it yields CASSLAKARHSTFRDTQYF.

The CDR3 DNA follows: TGTGCCAGCAATCCGGGACAGACCCTTAGCAATCAGCCCCAGCATTTT. Translating gives CASNPGQTLSNQPQHF. V and J are TRBV2 and TRBJ1-5, with 7 nucleotides matching TRBD1. CDR1 and CDR2 (germline): SNHLY, FYNNEI. The CDR3 loop spans 16 amino acids. The V gene end was trimmed by 7 bases and the J gene end by 0 bases; junction bases not matched to a gene: 9. The full variable domain, its missing parts supplied by reference TRBV2 and TRBJ1-5, is EPEVTQTPSHQVTQMGQEVILRCVPISNHLYFYWYRQILGQKVEFLVSFYNNEISEKSEIFDDQFSVERPDGSNFTLKIRSTKLEDSAMYFCASNPGQTLSNQPQHFGDGTRLSIL.

The chain uses TRBV5-5 and TRBJ2-1; D remains unclear. The CDR3 spans 13 residues. V lost 6 bases and J 9 bases, leaving 16 bases between the germline ends. Per the germline V gene, CDR1 is SGHKS and CDR2 is YYEKEE (reference sequence). This chain's CDR3 is CASIWQSSGEQFF. CDR3 DNA: TGTGCCAGCATTTGGCAGTCCTCCGGTGAGCAGTTCTTC.

This clonotype was recorded many times. The rearrangement joins TRBV4-1 to TRBJ2-1; TRBD1 agrees at 10 bases. With 3 bases clipped from V and 7 bases from J, the junction kept 9 bases outside the gene matches. This CDR3 is 16 amino acids long. Germline values: CDR1 MGHRA, CDR2 YSYEKL. This CDR3 is CASSQAPGQGWNEQFF. The CDR3 DNA follows: TGCGCCAGCAGCCAGGCTCCGGGACAGGGGTGGAATGAGCAGTTCTTC.

Only a few counts were recorded for this clonotype. V usage is TRBV20-1 and J usage is TRBJ1-4; no firm D call. CDR3 length: 15 amino acids. The V and J ends lost 6 bases and 4 bases respectively, with 18 bases between them. Germline assignment: CDR1 DFQATT and CDR2 SNEGSKA (reference sequence). DNA of the CDR3: TGCAGTGCCAATCAGCCGGGGTGGAGTAATGAAAAACTGTTTTTT. It translates to CSANQPGWSNEKLFF.

Only a few counts were recorded for this clonotype. This rearrangement joins TRBV20-1 to TRBJ2-7; possible D gene TRBD2, 5 bases. Trimming took 6 bases from V and 2 from J, leaving 14 bases between them. There are 13 residues in the CDR3. From germline, CDR1 is DFQATT and CDR2 SNEGSKA (reference sequence). The chain's CDR3 is CSAQVSEAYEQYF. As DNA, the CDR3 is TGCAGTGCCCAGGTTAGCGAGGCCTACGAGCAGTACTTC.

This clonotype was seen a few times. DNA of the CDR3: TGCGCCAGCAGCCAATCTTTCATGAACACTGAAGCTTTCTTT. Amino acids: CASSQSFMNTEAFF. The chain joins TRBV4-1 to TRBJ1-1; D unclear. V lost 2 bases, J lost 0 bases, and 7 bases lay in between. The CDR3 totals 14 residues. The germline gives CDR1 MGHRA, CDR2 YSYEKL.